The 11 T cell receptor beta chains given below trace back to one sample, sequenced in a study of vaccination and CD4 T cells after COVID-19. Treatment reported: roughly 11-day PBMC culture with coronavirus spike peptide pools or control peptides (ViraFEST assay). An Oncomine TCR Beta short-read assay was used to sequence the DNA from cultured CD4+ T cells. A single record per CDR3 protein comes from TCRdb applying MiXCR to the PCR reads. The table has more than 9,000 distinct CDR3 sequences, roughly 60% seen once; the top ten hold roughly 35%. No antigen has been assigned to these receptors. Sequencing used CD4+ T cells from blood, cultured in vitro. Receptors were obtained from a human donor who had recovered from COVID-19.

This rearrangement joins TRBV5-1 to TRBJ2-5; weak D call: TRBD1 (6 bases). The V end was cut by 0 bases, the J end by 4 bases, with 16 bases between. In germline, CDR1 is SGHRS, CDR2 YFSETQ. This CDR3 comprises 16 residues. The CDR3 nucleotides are TGCGCCAGCAGCTTGGTGGGGGCCCTAAAATCAGAGACCCAGTACTTC. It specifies CASSLVGALKSETQYF.

The CDR3 is CASSRQGFGEAFF. The CDR3 nucleotides read TGTGCCAGCAGTAGACAGGGATTCGGTGAAGCTTTCTTT. V is TRBV6-2 or TRBV6-3 and J is TRBJ1-1; 7 bases map to TRBD1. Germline CDR1 is MNHEY and CDR2 is SVGEGT. V lost 5 bases, J lost 7 bases, and 7 bases stayed unmatched. The CDR3 spans 13 residues.

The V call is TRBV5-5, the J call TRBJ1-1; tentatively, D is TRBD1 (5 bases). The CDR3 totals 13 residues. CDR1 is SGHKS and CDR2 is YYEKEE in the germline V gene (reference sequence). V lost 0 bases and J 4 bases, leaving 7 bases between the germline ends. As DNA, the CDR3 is TGTGCCAGCAGCTTGGCAGGGACCACTGAAGCTTTCTTT. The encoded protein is CASSLAGTTEAFF.

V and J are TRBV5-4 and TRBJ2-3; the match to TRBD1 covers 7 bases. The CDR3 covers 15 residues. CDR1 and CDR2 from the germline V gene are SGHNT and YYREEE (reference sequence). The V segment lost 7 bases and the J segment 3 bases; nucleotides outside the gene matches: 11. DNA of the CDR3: TGTGCCAGCCGCCCGTCCAGGGGGTTAACAGATACGCAGTATTTT. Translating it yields CASRPSRGLTDTQYF.

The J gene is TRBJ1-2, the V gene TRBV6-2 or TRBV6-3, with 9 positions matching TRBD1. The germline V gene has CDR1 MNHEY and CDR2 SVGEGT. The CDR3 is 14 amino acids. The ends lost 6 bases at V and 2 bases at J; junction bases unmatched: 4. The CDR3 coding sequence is TGTGCCAGCAGGTGGACAGGGGCGAACTATGGCTACACCTTC. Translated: CASRWTGANYGYTF.

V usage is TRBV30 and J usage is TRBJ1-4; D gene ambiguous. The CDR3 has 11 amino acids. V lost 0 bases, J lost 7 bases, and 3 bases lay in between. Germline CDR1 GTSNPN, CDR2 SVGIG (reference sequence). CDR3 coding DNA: TGTGCCTGGAGTGTGGGTGAAAAACTGTTTTTT. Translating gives CAWSVGEKLFF.

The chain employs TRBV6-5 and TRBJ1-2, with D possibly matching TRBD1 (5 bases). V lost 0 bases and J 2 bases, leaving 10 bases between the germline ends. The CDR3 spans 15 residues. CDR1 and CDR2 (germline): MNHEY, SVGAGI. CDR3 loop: CASSYSGVSNYGYTF. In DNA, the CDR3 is TGTGCCAGCAGTTACTCGGGGGTATCCAACTATGGCTACACCTTC.

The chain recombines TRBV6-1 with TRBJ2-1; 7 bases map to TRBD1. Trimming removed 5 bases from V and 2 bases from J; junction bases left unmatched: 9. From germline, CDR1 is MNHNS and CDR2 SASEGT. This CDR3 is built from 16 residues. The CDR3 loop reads CASSRTGESTYNEQFF. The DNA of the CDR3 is TGTGCCAGCAGTCGAACAGGGGAGTCCACCTACAATGAGCAGTTCTTC.

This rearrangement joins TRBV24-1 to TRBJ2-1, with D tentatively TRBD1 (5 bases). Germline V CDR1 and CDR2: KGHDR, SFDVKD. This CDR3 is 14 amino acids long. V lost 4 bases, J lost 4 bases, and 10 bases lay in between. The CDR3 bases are TGTGCCACCAGTGACGGTGACAGTTACAATGAGCAGTTCTTC. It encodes CATSDGDSYNEQFF.

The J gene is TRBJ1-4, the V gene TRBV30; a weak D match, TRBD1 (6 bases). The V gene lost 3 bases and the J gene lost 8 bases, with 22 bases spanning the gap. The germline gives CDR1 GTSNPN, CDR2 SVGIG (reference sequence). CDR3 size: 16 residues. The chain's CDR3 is CAWSEGELTSQEKLFF. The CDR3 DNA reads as TGTGCCTGGAGCGAGGGGGAGCTCACGTCTCAGGAAAAACTGTTTTTT.

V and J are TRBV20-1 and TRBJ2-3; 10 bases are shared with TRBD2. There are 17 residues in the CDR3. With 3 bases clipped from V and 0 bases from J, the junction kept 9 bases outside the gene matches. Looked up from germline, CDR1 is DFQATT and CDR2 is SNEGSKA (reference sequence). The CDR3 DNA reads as TGCAGTGCTAGTGCTAGCGGGGGACCAACTAGCACAGATACGCAGTATTTT. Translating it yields CSASASGGPTSTDTQYF.